This TCR beta chain was captured by sequencing in a study of cytomegalovirus exposure and HLA in healthy donors (dated by TCRdb to the late 2010s). Background for the entire study: An earlier analysis of roughly 500 of the donors reported approximately 280 Gb of sequence data and around 100 million unique TCR beta sequences obtained from some 200 million T cells. Roughly 310 gigabases of sequencing data and around 87 million unique TCR sequences were included in an early release covering 550 to 800 HLA-typed donors. The genetic ancestry cluster associated with self-reported Caucasian donors included about 81% of the roughly 400 genotyped donors. The study aimed to test whether signatures of past pathogen exposure could be identified by cataloging public T cell receptors. Using immunosequencing, the study profiled T cell repertoires from around 670 subjects and related those repertoires to cytomegalovirus serostatus. A separate validation cohort of some 130 different subjects was used in addition to the roughly 620-subject first cohort. To predict cytomegalovirus infection status, the study brought together high-throughput TCR immunosequencing, statistical association of individual TCRs with disease status, and machine learning. In a later analysis, previously published TCR beta repertoires from several hundred donors were re-analyzed and high-resolution HLA genotyping was added so that TCR occurrence patterns could be studied. Rather than using new phenotypic data, the later analysis identified candidate immune exposures from TCR beta sequences and from how often those sequences occurred across donors. An earlier analysis of about 620 of the donors applied high-throughput TCR beta sequencing to assess whether each TCR beta V gene segment acted as functional or pseudogenic. Donor age, sex, ethnicity and CMV serostatus were compiled alongside the repertoire data. A later genetic analysis used genome-wide SNP genotypes for about 65% of the 666 donors, treating that subset as a discovery cohort. Every repertoire in the discovery cohort had been generated on one and the same sequencing platform. Class I and class II HLA loci were covered by the typing at four-digit resolution. Typing coverage varied by locus: roughly 620-640 donors for A, B, C, DRB1 and DQB1; approximately 560 for DQA1; 606 for DPA1; under 490 for DPB1. Four to six DR-DQ haplotypes were handled as single units for association and clustering, since linkage in the cohort was strong. Among some 410 genotyped donors of the cohort, an average of about 240,000 unique TCR beta nucleotide sequences were sequenced per donor, roughly 18% of them non-productive. What the work shows at the level of the full study, not this receptor alone: When HLA alleles, especially DR and DQ, strongly co-occurred, attributing TCR associations to individual alleles was difficult. According to a later analysis, parvovirus B19, influenza, CMV and Epstein-Barr virus appeared linked to several top co-occurrence clusters. The cohort was sequenced for TCR beta chains only, and without alpha or paired-chain data the features that could be detected were limited. V-gene and J-gene trimming of TCR beta chains was associated with a missense DCLRE1C variant in a later genetic analysis, and the association was replicated in an independent cohort. A further reported finding was that TCR beta sequences accurately predicted the HLA-A and HLA-B alleles for most subjects in the first cohort. HLA typing was unavailable for some donors at each locus, so association tests used only the typed subset. The study listed 164 TCR beta chains as associated with cytomegalovirus. Broadly in line with IMGT annotations, most TCR beta V segments showed up in productive rearrangements about 90% or about 30% of the time in an earlier analysis of a few hundred of the donors. While some public TCRs were present in many individuals, most TCR sequences turned up only very rarely across donors. Three of the identified cytomegalovirus-associated TCR beta chains were confirmed in vitro to be specific for cytomegalovirus antigens. According to the authors, the approach could potentially be generalized to other disease states and immunological phenotypes. According to a later analysis, TCR association rates differed among HLA loci, with DRB1 alleles showing the most associated TCRs and HLA-C alleles showing the fewest. In a later analysis, HLA-associated TCR beta chains showed more clonal expansion and lower generation probabilities than non-associated chains that were equally common. Because counts were too low, some 17 rarely observed V segments, including chromosome 9 orphons, were excluded from the earlier analysis of some 590 of the donors. According to a later analysis, most CMV-associated TCR beta chains appeared to be HLA-restricted, and the HLA associations seemed to be driven largely by CMV exposure. Cytomegalovirus status was reported to be diagnosed by the classifier with high specificity and sensitivity in both the original and validation cohorts. Correlated functional status among segregating V segments might be attributable to linkage disequilibrium, but an unknown experimental factor could not be ruled out. Some IMGT-functional V segments, including TRBV6-2 and TRBV6-3, could not be told apart with the 87-base-pair reads, so those segments were excluded. Sequencing depth was assumed to be roughly uniform across donors in the presence/absence analyses, though that assumption may not hold. A later analysis associated approximately 17,000 TCR beta sequences with specific HLA alleles at a false discovery rate of 0.05. A cluster of highly shared sequence variants was judged likely to be a technical artifact of the sequencing pipeline. According to a later genetic analysis, donors in an Asian-associated ancestry cluster had fewer N-insertions in productive TCRs than the approximately 710-donor mean. CMV serostatus was the only immune exposure information available for the cohort.

Receptor libraries were prepared by the immunoSEQ multiplex PCR assay. The multiplex PCR relied on a mix of 60 forward primers for TCR Vbeta segments and 13 reverse primers for TCR Jbeta segments. A multiplex PCR assay on genomic DNA amplified the CDR3 region of rearranged TCR beta genes. The Illumina HiSeq System was used to sequence the amplified TCR beta libraries as 87-base-pair reads. The paper's processing steps were these. Across the 500 to 850 repertoires, a later analysis counted some 81 million unique TCR beta chains, around 11 million of which were shared by at least two donors. Raw reads were error-corrected and collapsed into unique sequences by a nearest-neighbor algorithm in which closely related sequences were merged to remove PCR and sequencing errors. CDR3 sequences were aligned to IMGT reference sequences to assign V, D and J gene segments. For a sequence to be retained, a match of at least six nucleotides to both a V gene segment and a J gene segment was required. A rearrangement counted as productive if the CDR3 had no stop codons and remained in frame with V and J, and every other rearrangement counted as non-productive. Following IMGT convention, CDR3 was defined as the stretch from the second conserved V-encoded cysteine to the conserved J-encoded phenylalanine. The earlier analysis of 500 to 750 of the donors excluded any sequence lacking an unambiguous match to a single V gene segment. An earlier analysis of 500 to 700 of the donors classified V segments as functional when productive rearrangements were above 56.7% and as segregating when the standard deviation between donors was above 5%. To diagnose cytomegalovirus status from the catalog of TCR beta chain sequences, a statistical classification framework was built. V and J gene assignment, in a later analysis, came from comparing TCR nucleotide sequences with IMGT/GENE-DB human TR gene sequences. In a later analysis, CDR3 sequences and most-parsimonious VDJ recombination scenarios were assigned using the TCRdist pipeline. A later analysis defined each TCR beta chain by its CDR3 amino acid sequence plus V-gene family, and excluded reads lacking a unique V-gene family. A later analysis removed 550 to 650 highly shared, low-generation-probability nucleotide sequences to deal with suspected cross-contamination and a sequencing artifact. In a later analysis, a clonal expansion index for each public chain was calculated from normalized within-repertoire ranks of inferred template counts. In a later analysis, generation probabilities were computed using a VDJ recombination model fitted to out-of-frame rearrangements, and the results were checked against IGoR. A later analysis scored TCR-TCR, TCR-HLA and TCR-CMV co-occurrence with hypergeometric tests, applying a repertoire-size bias correction to TCR pairs. False discovery rates were estimated in a later analysis by permuting HLA or CMV assignments 20 times. In a later analysis, co-occurring TCRs were grouped using DBSCAN, with TCRdist sequence similarity added in when clustering inside HLA-allele-positive subsets. Repertoires with fewer than 30,000 or more than 120,000 public chains were left out of co-occurrence clustering, as were about five repertoires with anomalous nucleotide sharing. TCRdb re-hosts the immuneACCESS table, in-frame sequences only. Its copies lack some clones; in the studies checked, an unresolved V gene accounts for under half of them, and the cause for the rest is not known. V and J calls and clone size are those listed in that table; D and trimming were worked out from the DNA. The sample contains roughly 130,000 clones, roughly 78% of them found a single time. 1% of the sample goes to the ten largest clones.

The cohort consisted of hundreds of healthy bone marrow donors. At the time of sampling, all cohort members were nominally healthy, though unrecorded immune exposures were likely present. The donor was CMV seronegative and belonged to the group of over 300 seronegative cohort members. Every donor gave a peripheral blood sample, and the peripheral blood mononuclear cells from that sample were used for TCR beta sequencing. The Qiagen DNeasy Blood Extraction Kit was used to extract genomic DNA from the blood cell samples. Notes on this clone: Its antigen is unknown. Qualities for individual bases were not recorded, and no much larger clone is one base off.

The germline V gene encodes CDR1 MDHEN and CDR2 SYDVKM. The CDR3, from cysteine to phenylalanine, totals 15 residues. The sequence is cut down to CDR3 DNA, 45 bases in frame from base 1. Trimming accounts for 6 bases at V and 5 bases at J, while the number of junction bases matched to no gene is 11. This clonotype originated in a man aged 35 to 55 in good health and CMV-seronegative. The sequence joins TRBV28 to TRBJ1-2; 8 bases in the junction line up with TRBD1. Sequencing was carried out using PBMCs. The CDR3 region reads CASSPGQGGWYGYTF. The DNA sequence is TGTGCCAGCAGCCCCGGACAGGGAGGTTGGTATGGCTACACCTTC.